This TCR beta chain was identified during a study of blood T cells in healthy people across ages. This CDR3 is built from 16 residues. V was pared by 4 bases and J by 5 bases, with 10 bases of the junction left unmatched. Germline CDR1 LGHNA, CDR2 YNFKEQ. Sample-barcoded 5' priming and a J-beta primer mix drove a second PCR of roughly 7 to 11 cycles. TCRdb reprocessed the 5' RACE reads via MiXCR and lists one record per CDR3 protein. The repertoire consists of over 600,000 distinct CDR3 sequences, with 35% to 60% occurring once and the leading ten covering approximately 18%. Study findings and constraints: CMV status of donors was unknown, possibly confounding expanded clonotype changes.

The sample holds a few counts of this clonotype. Its specificity is unknown. The source of this sequence is an older man in good health. The source material was blood. V usage is TRBV4-2 and J usage is TRBJ2-1; 8 bases match TRBD1. CDR3 coding DNA: TGTGCCAGCAGCCGAGCCGGGACAGGTAGCCACAATGAGCAGTTCTTC. Protein: CASSRAGTGSHNEQFF.